This note documents a single TCR beta chain sequence. No antigen is known for it. Per-nucleotide qualities are absent, and no much larger clonotype sits a single base away. Sequenced using an Illumina NovaSeq 6000. cDNA libraries for TCRalpha and TCRbeta were prepared by 5'RACE using constant-segment primers, with sample barcodes and unique molecular identifiers added. Trizol reagent was used to extract RNA from every sample. The libraries were amplified in two PCR steps, and the second step added a second sample barcode and Illumina TruSeq adapters. Libraries were sequenced on an Illumina NovaSeq with 2 x 150 bp paired-end reads. Regarding the original processing steps: Reads were demultiplexed and collapsed into UMI-guided consensus sequences with migec v1.2.7. Using mixcr v2.1.11, UMI consensuses were aligned to TRA and TRB V and J templates and then assembled into clonotypes. A clonotype was counted as expanded or contracted only if both edgeR and NoisET called the change significant, with noise models trained on biological replicates. For edgeR calls, a false discovery rate-adjusted p below 0.01 and a log2 fold-change threshold of 1 were applied. As an exploratory analysis of dynamics, max-normalized trajectories of the 1000 most abundant clonotypes were examined with PCA combined with hierarchical clustering. Separately sequenced CD4+ and CD8+ repertoires were used to assign the CD4 or CD8 phenotype of responding clones. TCRdb took the public reads, trimmed them with fastp at Q25, ran MiXCR for clone calling and kept in-frame beta chains. Entries are consolidated by CDR3 protein sequence, retaining the most common genes and DNA. TCRdb's processing, not the authors' own work, is the source of the V and J calls. The table for this sample lists about 270,000 distinct CDR3 sequences; 18% of them were counted only once. The ten largest clones take up about 23% of the sample.

This entry is derived from a study of T-cell memory formation after mild COVID-19 (dated by TCRdb to about 2021). Notes on the research overall: TCR sequence clusters from the two donors were largely donor specific. T-cell clones expanding and contracting after mild COVID-19 in two donors were tracked by longitudinal TCRalpha and TCRbeta repertoire sequencing. Two young, previously healthy adult volunteers made up the cohort, one male and one female. Study-level results and caveats: The detection of some responding clones in pre-infection memory suggests that pre-existing cross-reactive memory T cells joined the SARS-CoV-2 response. Contracting CD4+ clones were found mainly in CM and EM memory subsets, while CD8+ clones were enriched in EMRA. The study covered only a couple of mild cases, and larger cohorts including severe cases with pre-infection samples were considered necessary. Whether the second-wave clones peaking on day 37 were SARS-CoV-2 specific was not confirmed. From day 15 to 85, contracting clones showed balanced CD4/CD8 phenotypes, whereas a second wave of clones that expanded from day 15 to 37 leaned towards CD4+.

Trimming leaves V shorter by 4 bases and J shorter by 5 bases, with the junction holding 3 bases beyond the gene matches. The CDR3 contains 14 residues, cysteine and phenylalanine counted. Only CDR3 DNA is held: 42 bases, read in frame from base 1. CDR1 SGHTA and CDR2 FQGNSA are derived from the germline V gene. Ficoll-Paque density gradient centrifugation was used to isolate PBMCs. This TCR came from a man aged 18-30 years who had mild COVID-19 (a few samples of this study predate the infection). The sample titles of this study are shuffled in the database, so cell type and time point are left out; the donor was told from shared clones. Sequencing was performed on PBMCs or a T cell subset sorted from them (not recorded which). The chain couples TRBV7-2 to TRBJ1-5, with 9 middle bases fitting TRBD1. In nucleotide form, the sequence is TGTGCCAGCAGCTCGGGACAGGGCCATCAGCCCCAGCATTTT. It codes for CASSSGQGHQPQHF.